The rows below give T cell receptor beta chains drawn from one sample of a study of T cells after posttransplantation cyclophosphamide. This table comes from immunoSEQ multiplex PCR, and its TCRdb copy is limited to in-frame clones, with some not included. The sample has about 11,000 clones; around 85% are singletons. The source material was PBMCs, sampled around 2,000 days after allogeneic stem cell transplant with posttransplant cyclophosphamide. The receptors were gathered from a female patient between 50 and 60 years old who received an allogeneic stem cell transplant from a related donor, was CMV-positive, and had no GVHD. Some T cells may trace back to the graft donor. Both conserved end residues are part of each CDR3. D genes are given only for firm matches. Size is stated for part of the rows, as once, few or many counts, or as a class when the clone is expanded.

CDR3aa	CDR3nt	v_gene	j_gene	d_gene	abundance
CASSYSGVQYF	TGTGCCAGCAGTTACTCAGGGGTTCAGTACTTC	TRBV6-5	TRBJ2-4	NA	NA
CASSPPGQITDTQYF	TGTGCCAGTAGTCCCCCGGGACAAATCACAGATACGCAGTATTTT	TRBV19	TRBJ2-3	NA	NA
CASSPTQNTEAFF	TGTGCCAGTAGTCCCACACAGAACACTGAAGCTTTCTTT	TRBV19	TRBJ1-1	NA	NA
CATWTGGQAGELFF	TGTGCCACCTGGACAGGGGGCCAGGCCGGGGAGCTGTTTTTT	TRBV6-5	TRBJ2-2	TRBD1	NA
CASSIPGFGQPQHF	TGTGCCAGTAGTATTCCAGGGTTCGGTCAGCCCCAGCATTTT	TRBV19	TRBJ1-5	NA	NA
CASSVDGSLTDTQYF	TGTGCCAGCAGCGTAGACGGGAGTTTAACAGATACGCAGTATTTT	TRBV9	TRBJ2-3	NA	NA
CATRDNSRTYPTHGYTF	TGTGCCACCAGGGACAACAGCAGGACCTATCCGACCCATGGCTACACCTTC	TRBV15	TRBJ1-2	NA	once
CASSQSTLGNTIYF	TGTGCCAGCAGCCAGAGCACCCTTGGAAACACCATATATTTT	TRBV4-2	TRBJ1-3	NA	NA
CASSLDGSYTGELFF	TGTGCCAGCAGCTTAGACGGGAGTTACACCGGGGAGCTGTTTTTT	TRBV11-3	TRBJ2-2	NA	NA
CASSYLDRARTEAFF	TGTGCCAGCAGTTACCTCGACAGGGCGAGGACTGAAGCTTTCTTT	TRBV6-5	TRBJ1-1	TRBD1	NA
CASSPQFSGNTIYF	TGTGCCAGCAGCCCTCAGTTCTCTGGAAACACCATATATTTT	TRBV6-5	TRBJ1-3	NA	NA
CATPVAENTGELFF	TGTGCCACCCCAGTGGCCGAGAACACCGGGGAGCTGTTTTTT	TRBV6-5	TRBJ2-2	NA	NA
CASSLAGGSPDTQYF	TGTGCCAGCAGCTTAGCTGGCGGGAGCCCAGATACGCAGTATTTT	TRBV7-6	TRBJ2-3	TRBD2	NA
CASSLSGRDNQPQHF	TGCGCCAGCAGCTTGTCCGGGCGGGACAATCAGCCCCAGCATTTT	TRBV5-1	TRBJ1-5	NA	NA
CASSLGLAGGSYFNEQFF	TGCGCCAGCAGCTTGGGACTAGCGGGAGGATCTTACTTCAATGAGCAGTTCTTC	TRBV5-1	TRBJ2-1	TRBD2	once
CASSLDPSGGYTF	TGTGCCAGCAGCTTAGATCCCTCCGGGGGCTACACCTTC	TRBV11-2	TRBJ1-2	NA	few
CASRRGLAKNIQYF	TGTGCCAGCAGGAGGGGACTAGCCAAAAACATTCAGTACTTC	TRBV2	TRBJ2-4	NA	few
CASSVAGNTNYEQYF	TGTGCCAGCAGCGTAGCGGGAAATACCAACTACGAGCAGTACTTC	TRBV9	TRBJ2-7	NA	NA
CASSLALETDTQYF	TGCGCCAGCAGCTTGGCCTTAGAGACAGATACGCAGTATTTT	TRBV5-1	TRBJ2-3	NA	NA
CASSPRTGEAFF	TGTGCCAGCAGCCCAAGGACAGGGGAAGCTTTCTTT	TRBV9	TRBJ1-1	TRBD1	NA
CASSPQTSGRTDTQYF	TGTGCCAGCAGCCCTCAGACTAGCGGGAGAACAGATACGCAGTATTTT	TRBV5-6	TRBJ2-3	TRBD2	NA
CASSLSAGDYNEQFF	TGTGCCAGCAGCTTATCGGCTGGAGACTACAATGAGCAGTTCTTC	TRBV11-3	TRBJ2-1	NA	NA
CASLRGTYEQYF	TGCGCCAGCCTCCGGGGTACCTACGAGCAGTACTTC	TRBV10-1	TRBJ2-7	NA	NA
CASSPGRQRAFF	TGTGCCAGCAGTCCGGGAAGGCAAAGAGCTTTCTTT	TRBV2	TRBJ1-1	NA	NA
CASSQDRGGSGNTIYF	TGCGCCAGCAGCCAAGATAGGGGGGGTTCGGGAAACACCATATATTTT	TRBV4-1	TRBJ1-3	NA	once
CASSLAGQGGLDEQFF	TGCGCCAGCAGCTTGGCCGGACAGGGGGGTTTGGATGAGCAGTTCTTC	TRBV5-1	TRBJ2-1	TRBD1	NA
CASSLVGVYEQYF	TGTGCCAGCAGTTTAGTAGGGGTCTACGAGCAGTACTTC	TRBV28	TRBJ2-7	NA	NA
CASSPLTGTLYGYTF	TGTGCCAGCAGTCCCCTGACAGGAACACTCTATGGCTACACCTTC	TRBV28	TRBJ1-2	NA	NA
CASSLLRPQANYGYTF	TGTGCCAGCAGCCTTCTGCGCCCCCAAGCTAACTATGGCTACACCTTC	TRBV5-4	TRBJ1-2	NA	NA
CASSQGTDYEQYF	TGTGCCAGCAGCCAAGGGACAGACTACGAGCAGTACTTC	TRBV13	TRBJ2-7	TRBD1	NA
CASSPTGPGNTIYF	TGTGCCAGCAGTCCTACAGGGCCGGGAAACACCATATATTTT	TRBV2	TRBJ1-3	NA	once
CASSSTGRMTEAFF	TGTGCCAGCAGCTCGACAGGGAGGATGACTGAAGCTTTCTTT	TRBV11-2	TRBJ1-1	TRBD1	NA
CASIRSGRGEQYF	TGTGCCAGCATACGAAGCGGGAGAGGCGAGCAGTACTTC	TRBV28	TRBJ2-7	TRBD2	NA
CSVVAGRESPYEQYF	TGCAGCGTTGTTGCGGGGCGGGAGTCCCCCTACGAGCAGTACTTC	TRBV29-1	TRBJ2-7	TRBD2	NA
CASSLVFSGNTIYF	TGTGCCAGCAGCTTAGTATTCTCTGGAAACACCATATATTTT	TRBV7-9	TRBJ1-3	NA	NA
CASSFGQGFGGYTF	TGTGCCAGCAGCTTCGGACAGGGGTTTGGAGGCTACACCTTC	TRBV11-2	TRBJ1-2	TRBD1	NA
CASSQDGTSGAYNEQFF	TGTGCCAGCAGCCAAGACGGGACTAGCGGAGCCTACAATGAGCAGTTCTTC	TRBV4-2	TRBJ2-1	TRBD2	NA
CASEGDGGRKFF	TGTGCCAGCGAAGGTGATGGCGGAAGAAAGTTCTTC	TRBV2	TRBJ2-1	NA	NA
CASSLKDRVGYTF	TGTGCCAGCAGCCTCAAGGACAGGGTTGGCTACACCTTC	TRBV4-2	TRBJ1-2	TRBD1	once